This T cell receptor beta chain was recovered during a study of shared clonotypes between healthy human individuals. In the study overall: The cohort had a couple of women and three men, ages 18 to 49.

This CDR3 region has 13 residues. Between the trimmed V and J ends, which lost 4 bases and 7 bases, there was a span of 14 bases. Germline V gene data show CDR1 as SGHDN and CDR2 as FVKESK. Replicate PCRs for unsorted PBMC used around 280 ng DNA (about 27,000 T cell genomes). Clones were sequenced by immunoSEQ multiplex PCR, and TCRdb holds only the in-frame ones, with some missing. This table holds a few hundred thousand clones, around 76% found once. Each donor was a Caucasian adult residing in Nashville, Tennessee. Without sorting, samples used tens of millions of PBMCs for genomic DNA. J is TRBJ2-7 and V is TRBV14, with D possibly being TRBD2 (5 bases). This sequence was found in a woman aged 40 to 55 in good health. Some clones in this sample may be carry-over from other donors' samples. The source material was PBMCs. For the CDR3, the DNA is TGTGCCAGCAGCCCGGGAAGGTGGGGTGAGCAGTACTTC. It codes for CASSPGRWGEQYF.